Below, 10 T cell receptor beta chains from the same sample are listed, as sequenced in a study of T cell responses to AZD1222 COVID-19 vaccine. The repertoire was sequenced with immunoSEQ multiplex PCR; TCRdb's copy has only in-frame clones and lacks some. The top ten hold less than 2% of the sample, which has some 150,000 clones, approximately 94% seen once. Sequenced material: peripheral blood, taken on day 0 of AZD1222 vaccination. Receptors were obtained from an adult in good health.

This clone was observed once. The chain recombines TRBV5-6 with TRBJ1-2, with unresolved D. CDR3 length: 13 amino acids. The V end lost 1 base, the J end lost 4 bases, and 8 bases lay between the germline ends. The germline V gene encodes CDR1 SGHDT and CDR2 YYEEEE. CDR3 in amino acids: CASSLNRAYGYTF. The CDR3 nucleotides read TGTGCCAGCAGCTTGAATAGGGCCTATGGCTACACCTTC.

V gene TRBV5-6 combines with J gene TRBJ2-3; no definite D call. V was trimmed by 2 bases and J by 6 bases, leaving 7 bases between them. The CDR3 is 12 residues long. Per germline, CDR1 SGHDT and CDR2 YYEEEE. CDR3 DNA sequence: TGTGCCAGCAGCTTTCGTTGGGATACGCAGTATTTT. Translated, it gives CASSFRWDTQYF.

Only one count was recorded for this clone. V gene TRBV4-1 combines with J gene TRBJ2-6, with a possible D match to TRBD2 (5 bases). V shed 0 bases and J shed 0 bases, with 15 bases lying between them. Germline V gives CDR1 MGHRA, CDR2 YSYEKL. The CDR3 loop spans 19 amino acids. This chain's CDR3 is CASSQDRGNRASGANVLTF. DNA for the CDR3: TGCGCCAGCAGCCAAGATCGGGGAAATCGGGCCTCTGGGGCCAACGTCCTGACTTTC.

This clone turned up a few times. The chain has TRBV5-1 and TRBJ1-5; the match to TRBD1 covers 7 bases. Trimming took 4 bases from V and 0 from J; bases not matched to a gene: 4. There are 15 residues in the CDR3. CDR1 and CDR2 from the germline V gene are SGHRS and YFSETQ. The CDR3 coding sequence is TGCGCCAGCAGCAACACAGGGGATAGCAATCAGCCCCAGCATTTT. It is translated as CASSNTGDSNQPQHF.

In nucleotides, the CDR3 is TGTGCCAGCAGTTGGGACAGGGGAGCCGGGGAGCTGTTTTTT. It codes for CASSWDRGAGELFF. The chain carries TRBV27 and TRBJ2-2, with TRBD1 matching 10 bases. Trimming at V came to 4 bases and at J to 6 bases, leaving 2 bases not matched to a gene. CDR1 MNHEY and CDR2 SMNVEV come from the germline V gene (reference sequence). The CDR3 has 14 amino acids.

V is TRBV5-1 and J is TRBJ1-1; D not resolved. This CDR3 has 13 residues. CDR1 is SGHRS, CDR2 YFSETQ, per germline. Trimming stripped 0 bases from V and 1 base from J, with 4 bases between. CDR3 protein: CASSLATNTEAFF. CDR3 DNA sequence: TGCGCCAGCAGCTTGGCAACGAACACTGAAGCTTTCTTT.

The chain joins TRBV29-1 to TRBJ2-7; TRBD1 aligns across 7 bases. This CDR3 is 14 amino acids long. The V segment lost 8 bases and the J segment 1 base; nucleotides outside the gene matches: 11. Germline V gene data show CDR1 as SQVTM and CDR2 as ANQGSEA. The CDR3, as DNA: TGCAGCCTACCGACAGGGATTCTGTCCTACGAGCAGTACTTC. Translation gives CSLPTGILSYEQYF.

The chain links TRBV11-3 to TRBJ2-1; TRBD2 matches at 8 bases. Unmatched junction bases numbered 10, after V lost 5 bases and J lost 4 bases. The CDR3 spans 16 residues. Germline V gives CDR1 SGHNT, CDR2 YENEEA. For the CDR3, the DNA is TGTGCCAGCAGCGGCCGGAGCGGGAGCAGGTACAATGAGCAGTTCTTC. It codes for CASSGRSGSRYNEQFF.

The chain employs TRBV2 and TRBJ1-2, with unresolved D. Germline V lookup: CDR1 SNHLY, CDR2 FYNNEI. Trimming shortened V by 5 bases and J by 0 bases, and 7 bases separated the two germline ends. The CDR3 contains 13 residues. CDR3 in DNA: TGTGCCAGCAGTCTTCAGGCTAACTATGGCTACACCTTC. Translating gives CASSLQANYGYTF.

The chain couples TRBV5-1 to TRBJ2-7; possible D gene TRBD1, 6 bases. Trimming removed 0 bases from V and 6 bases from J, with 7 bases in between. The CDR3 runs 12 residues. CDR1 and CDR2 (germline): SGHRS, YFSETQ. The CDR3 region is CASSLAQGEQYF. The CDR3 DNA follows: TGCGCCAGCAGCTTGGCACAGGGCGAGCAGTACTTC.